The sequence of this T cell receptor (beta chain) was determined in a study of T cell responses to AZD1222 COVID-19 vaccine. Notes on the study in general: Once two AZD1222 doses were given, Spike-specific TCR breadth and depth went up. Every sample of the repertoires postdated the peak T cell response. Clonal diversity may have been underestimated, and the donors were mostly white British, with more females than males.

In the case of this clone: Antigen unknown.

Measured with immunoSEQ multiplex PCR; TCRdb has only the in-frame clones, and not every one. The table includes approximately 170,000 clones, 75% to 90% detected once. With V trimmed by 5 bases and J by 5 bases, 6 bases remained unmatched. CDR1 SGHVS and CDR2 FQNEAQ come from the germline V gene. The CDR3 covers 14 residues. The source is an adult in good health. The chain links TRBV7-8 to TRBJ2-1; 7 bases line up with TRBD1. Sequencing was performed on peripheral blood, taken on day 0 of AZD1222 vaccination. The CDR3 DNA reads as TGTGCCAGCAGCGGGCGACAGGGAGACAATGAGCAGTTCTTC. It yields the protein CASSGRQGDNEQFF.